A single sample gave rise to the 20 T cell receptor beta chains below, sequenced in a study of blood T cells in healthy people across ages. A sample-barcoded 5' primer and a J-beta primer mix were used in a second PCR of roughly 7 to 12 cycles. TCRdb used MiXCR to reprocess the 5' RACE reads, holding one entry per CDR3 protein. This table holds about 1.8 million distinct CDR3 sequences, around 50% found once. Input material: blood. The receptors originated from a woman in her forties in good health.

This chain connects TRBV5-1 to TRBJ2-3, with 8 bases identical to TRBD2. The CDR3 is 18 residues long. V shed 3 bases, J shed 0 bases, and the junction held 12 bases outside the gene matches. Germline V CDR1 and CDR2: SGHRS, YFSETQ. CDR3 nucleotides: TGCGCCAGCAGCTCCTCCATCCGAGCGGGGGAGAGCACAGATACGCAGTATTTT. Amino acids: CASSSSIRAGESTDTQYF.

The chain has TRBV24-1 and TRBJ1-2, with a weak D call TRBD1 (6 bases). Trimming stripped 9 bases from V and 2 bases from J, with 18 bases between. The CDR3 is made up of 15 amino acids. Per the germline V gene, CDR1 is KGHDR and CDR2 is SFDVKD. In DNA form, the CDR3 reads TGTGCCACCTGGGGGCTTGGAGGGGGAAACTATGGCTACACCTTC. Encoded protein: CATWGLGGGNYGYTF.

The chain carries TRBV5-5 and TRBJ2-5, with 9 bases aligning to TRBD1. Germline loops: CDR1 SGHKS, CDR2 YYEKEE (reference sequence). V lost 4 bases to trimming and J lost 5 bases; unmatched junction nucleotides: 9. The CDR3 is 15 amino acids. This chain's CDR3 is CASSTDRGTRETQYF. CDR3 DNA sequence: TGTGCCAGCAGCACCGACAGGGGGACCCGCGAGACCCAGTACTTC.

CDR3 residues: CASSQALQGNYGYTF. The CDR3 coding sequence is TGTGCCAGCAGCCAAGCCCTACAGGGGAACTATGGCTACACCTTC. The chain combines TRBV3-1 with TRBJ1-2, with 7 positions matching TRBD1. Germline CDR1 and CDR2: LGHDT and YNNKEL (reference sequence). Germline trimming cut 1 base from V and 2 bases from J; bases unmatched to any gene: 4. This CDR3 has 15 amino acids.

CDR3: CASSLGGTSGGPGYEQFF. CDR3 nucleotide sequence: TGTGCCAGCAGCTTAGGTGGGACTAGCGGGGGTCCCGGGTATGAGCAGTTCTTC. J is TRBJ2-1 and V is TRBV7-8, with 14 nucleotides matching TRBD2. CDR1 and CDR2 (germline): SGHVS, FQNEAQ. The trim removed 1 base at V and 8 bases at J, leaving 10 bases unmatched. The CDR3 is 18 amino acids. Combining the CDR3 with reference TRBV7-8 and TRBJ2-1 gives the whole variable domain GAGVSQSPRYKVAKRGQDVALRCDPISGHVSLFWYQQALGQGPEFLTYFQNEAQLDKSGLPSDRFFAERPEGSVSTLKIQRTQQEDSAVYLCASSLGGTSGGPGYEQFFGPGTRLTVL.

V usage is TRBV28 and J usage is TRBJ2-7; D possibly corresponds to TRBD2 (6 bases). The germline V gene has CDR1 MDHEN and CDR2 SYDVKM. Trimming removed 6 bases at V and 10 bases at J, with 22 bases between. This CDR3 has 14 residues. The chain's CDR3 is CASSRGTSRGIQYF. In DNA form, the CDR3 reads TGTGCCAGCAGCCGTGGGACTTCGAGGGGTATCCAGTACTTC.

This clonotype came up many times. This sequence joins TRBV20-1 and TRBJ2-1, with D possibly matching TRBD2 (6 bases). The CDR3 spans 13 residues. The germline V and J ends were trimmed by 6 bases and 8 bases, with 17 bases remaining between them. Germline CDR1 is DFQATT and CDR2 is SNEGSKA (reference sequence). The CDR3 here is CSATTGAGHEQFF. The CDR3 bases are TGCAGTGCCACGACCGGGGCGGGGCATGAGCAGTTCTTC.

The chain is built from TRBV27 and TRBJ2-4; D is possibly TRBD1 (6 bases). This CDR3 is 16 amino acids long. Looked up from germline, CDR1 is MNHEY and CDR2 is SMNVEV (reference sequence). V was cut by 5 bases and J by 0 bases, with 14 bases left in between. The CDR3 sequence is CASSPDRLIAKNIQYF. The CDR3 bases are TGTGCCAGCAGTCCAGACAGGCTAATAGCCAAAAACATTCAGTACTTC.

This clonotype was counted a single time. The CDR3 here is CASSLDRVTPSTDTQYF. The CDR3 nucleotides are TGCGCCAGCAGCTTGGACAGGGTAACACCTAGCACAGATACGCAGTATTTT. The chain links TRBV5-1 to TRBJ2-3, with TRBD1 as a possible D gene (6 bases). Germline CDR1 and CDR2: SGHRS and YFSETQ. V shed 0 bases and J shed 0 bases, with 14 bases lying between them. This CDR3 region has 17 residues.

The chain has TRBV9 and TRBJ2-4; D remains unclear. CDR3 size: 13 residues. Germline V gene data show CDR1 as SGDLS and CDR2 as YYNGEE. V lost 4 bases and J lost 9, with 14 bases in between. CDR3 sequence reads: CASSPLSGLIQYF. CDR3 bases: TGTGCCAGCAGCCCCTTATCCGGTCTCATTCAGTACTTC.

This CDR3 is CSTRQGAYEQYF. CDR3 in DNA: TGCAGCACGAGACAGGGGGCCTACGAGCAGTACTTC. The V call is TRBV29-1, the J call TRBJ2-7, with 9 positions matching TRBD1. There are 12 residues in the CDR3. V shed 8 bases, J shed 2 bases, and the junction held 4 bases outside the gene matches. Germline CDR1 and CDR2: SQVTM and ANQGSEA.

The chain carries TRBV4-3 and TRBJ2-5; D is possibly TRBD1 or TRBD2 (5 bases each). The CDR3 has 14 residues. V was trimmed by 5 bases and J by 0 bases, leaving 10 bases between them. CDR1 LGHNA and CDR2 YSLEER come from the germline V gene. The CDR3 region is CASSYGTDQETQYF. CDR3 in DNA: TGCGCCAGCAGCTATGGGACGGACCAAGAGACCCAGTACTTC.

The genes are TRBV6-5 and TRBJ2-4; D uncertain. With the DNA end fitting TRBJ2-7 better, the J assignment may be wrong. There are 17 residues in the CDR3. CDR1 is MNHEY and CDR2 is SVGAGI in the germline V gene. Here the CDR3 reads CASSYIIRRTEDYEQYF. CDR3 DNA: TGTGCCAGCAGTTACATCATTAGACGGACGGAAGACTACGAGCAGTACTTC.

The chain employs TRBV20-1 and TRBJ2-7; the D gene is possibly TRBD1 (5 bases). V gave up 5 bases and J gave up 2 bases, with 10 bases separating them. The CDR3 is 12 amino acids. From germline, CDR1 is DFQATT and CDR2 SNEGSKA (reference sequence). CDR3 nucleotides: TGCAGTGCTGACAGTGCAGCCTACGAGCAGTACTTC. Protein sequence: CSADSAAYEQYF.

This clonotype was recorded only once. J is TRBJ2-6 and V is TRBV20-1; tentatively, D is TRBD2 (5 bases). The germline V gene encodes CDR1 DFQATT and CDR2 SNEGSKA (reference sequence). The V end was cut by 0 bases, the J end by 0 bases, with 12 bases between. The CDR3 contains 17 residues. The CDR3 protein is CSARDLGSHSGANVLTF. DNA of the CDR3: TGCAGTGCTAGAGATCTAGGGAGTCACTCTGGGGCCAACGTCCTGACTTTC.

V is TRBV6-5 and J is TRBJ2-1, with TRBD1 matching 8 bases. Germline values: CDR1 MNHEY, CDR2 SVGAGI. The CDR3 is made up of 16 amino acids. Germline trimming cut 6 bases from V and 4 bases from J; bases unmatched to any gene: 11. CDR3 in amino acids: CASRISQGASYNEQFF. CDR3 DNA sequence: TGTGCCAGCAGGATATCCCAGGGGGCCTCTTACAATGAGCAGTTCTTC.

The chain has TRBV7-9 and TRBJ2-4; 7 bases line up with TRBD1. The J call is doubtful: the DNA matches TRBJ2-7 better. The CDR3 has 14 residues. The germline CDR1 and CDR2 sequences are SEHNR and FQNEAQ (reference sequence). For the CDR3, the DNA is TGTGCCAGCACCCTAGGGGGCTTTTCCGACGAGCAGTACTTC. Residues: CASTLGGFSDEQYF.

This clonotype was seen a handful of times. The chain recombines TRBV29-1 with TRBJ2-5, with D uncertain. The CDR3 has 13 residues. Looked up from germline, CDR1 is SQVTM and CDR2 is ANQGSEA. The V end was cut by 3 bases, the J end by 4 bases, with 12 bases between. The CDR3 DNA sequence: TGCAGCGTTGACGACGGAACGGGAGAGACCCAGTACTTC. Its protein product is CSVDDGTGETQYF. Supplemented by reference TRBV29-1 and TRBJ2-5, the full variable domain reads SAVISQKPSRDICQRGTSLTIQCQVDSQVTMMFWYRQQPGQSLTLIATANQGSEATYESGFVIDKFPISRPNLTFSTLTVSNMSPEDSSIYLCSVDDGTGETQYFGPGTRLLVL.

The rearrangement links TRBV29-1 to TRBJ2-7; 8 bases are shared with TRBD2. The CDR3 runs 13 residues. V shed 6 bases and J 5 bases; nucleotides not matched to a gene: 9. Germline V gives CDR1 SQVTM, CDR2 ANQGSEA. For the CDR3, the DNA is TGCAGCGTGGCACCTTCGGGAGGGCACGAGCAGTACTTC. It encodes CSVAPSGGHEQYF.

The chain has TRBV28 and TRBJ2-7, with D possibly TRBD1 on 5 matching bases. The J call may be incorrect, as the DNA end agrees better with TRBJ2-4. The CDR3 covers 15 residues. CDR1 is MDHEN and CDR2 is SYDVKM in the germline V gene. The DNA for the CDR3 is TGTGCCAGCAGTTTAAACAGGACACCCAAAAACATTCAGTACTTC. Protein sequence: CASSLNRTPKNIQYF.